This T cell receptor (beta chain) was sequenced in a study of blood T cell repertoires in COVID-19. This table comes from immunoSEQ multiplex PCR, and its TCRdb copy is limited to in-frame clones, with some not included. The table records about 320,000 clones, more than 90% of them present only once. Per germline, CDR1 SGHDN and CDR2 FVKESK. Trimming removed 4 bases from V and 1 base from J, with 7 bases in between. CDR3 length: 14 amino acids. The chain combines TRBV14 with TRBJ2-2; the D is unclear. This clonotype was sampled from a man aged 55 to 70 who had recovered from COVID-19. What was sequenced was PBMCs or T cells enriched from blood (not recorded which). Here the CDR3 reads CASSPLRNTGELFF. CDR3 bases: TGTGCCAGCAGCCCGTTGAGGAACACCGGGGAGCTGTTTTTT.